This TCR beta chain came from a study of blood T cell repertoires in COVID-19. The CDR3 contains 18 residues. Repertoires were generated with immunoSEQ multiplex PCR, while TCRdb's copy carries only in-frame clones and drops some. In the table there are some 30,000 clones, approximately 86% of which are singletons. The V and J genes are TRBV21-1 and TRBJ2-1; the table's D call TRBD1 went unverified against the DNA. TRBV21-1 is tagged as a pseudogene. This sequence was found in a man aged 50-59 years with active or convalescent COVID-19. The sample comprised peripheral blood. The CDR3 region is CASSKCPLGDRGINEQFF. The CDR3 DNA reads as TGTGCCAGCAGCAAATGTCCCTTGGGGGACAGGGGAATCAATGAGCAGTTCTTC.